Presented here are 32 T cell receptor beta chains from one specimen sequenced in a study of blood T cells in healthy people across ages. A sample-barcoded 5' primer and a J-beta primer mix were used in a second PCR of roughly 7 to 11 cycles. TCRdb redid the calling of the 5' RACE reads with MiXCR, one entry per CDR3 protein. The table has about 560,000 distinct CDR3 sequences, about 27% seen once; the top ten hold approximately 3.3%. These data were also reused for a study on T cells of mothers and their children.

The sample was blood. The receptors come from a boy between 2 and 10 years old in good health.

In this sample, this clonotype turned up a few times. The CDR3 region has the DNA TGTGCCTGGAGCCTCGACAGGCGGACTGAAGCTTTCTTT. Protein product: CAWSLDRRTEAFF. The rearrangement links TRBV30 to TRBJ1-1; D might be TRBD1 (6 bases). The V gene lost 3 bases and the J gene lost 5 bases, with 13 bases spanning the gap. In germline, CDR1 is GTSNPN, CDR2 SVGIG (reference sequence). The CDR3 has 13 amino acids. The full variable domain, rest sourced from reference TRBV30 and TRBJ1-1, is SQTIHQWPATLVQPVGSPLSLECTVEGTSNPNLYWYRQAAGRGLQLLFYSVGIGQISSEVPQNLSASRPQDRQFILSSKKLLLSDSGFYLCAWSLDRRTEAFFGQGTRLTVV.

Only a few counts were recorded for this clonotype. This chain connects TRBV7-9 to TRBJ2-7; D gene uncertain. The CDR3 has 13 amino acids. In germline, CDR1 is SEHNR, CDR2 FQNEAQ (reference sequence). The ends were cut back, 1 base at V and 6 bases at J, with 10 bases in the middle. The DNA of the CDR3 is TGTGCCAGCAGCTTAGGCTTAGCCTCCGAGCAGTACTTC. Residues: CASSLGLASEQYF.

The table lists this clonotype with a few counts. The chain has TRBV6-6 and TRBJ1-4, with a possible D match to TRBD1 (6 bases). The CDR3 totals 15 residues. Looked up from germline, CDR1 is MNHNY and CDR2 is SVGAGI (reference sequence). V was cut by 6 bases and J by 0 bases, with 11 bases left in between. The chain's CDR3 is CASRQGYPTNEKLFF. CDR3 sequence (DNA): TGTGCCAGCAGGCAGGGGTACCCAACTAATGAAAAACTGTTTTTT.

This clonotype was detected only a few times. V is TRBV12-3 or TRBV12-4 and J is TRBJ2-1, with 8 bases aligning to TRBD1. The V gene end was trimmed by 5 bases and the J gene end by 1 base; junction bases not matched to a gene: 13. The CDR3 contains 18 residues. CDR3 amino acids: CASSPDRDLSLSYNEQFF. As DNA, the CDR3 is TGTGCCAGCAGTCCGGACAGGGATTTGAGTCTTTCCTACAATGAGCAGTTCTTC.

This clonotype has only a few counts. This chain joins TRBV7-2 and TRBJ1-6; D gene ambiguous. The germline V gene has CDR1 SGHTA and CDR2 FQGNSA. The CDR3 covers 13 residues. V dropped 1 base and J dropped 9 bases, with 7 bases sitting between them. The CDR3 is CASSLGVGSPLHF. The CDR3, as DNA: TGTGCCAGCAGCTTAGGGGTCGGTTCACCCCTCCACTTT.

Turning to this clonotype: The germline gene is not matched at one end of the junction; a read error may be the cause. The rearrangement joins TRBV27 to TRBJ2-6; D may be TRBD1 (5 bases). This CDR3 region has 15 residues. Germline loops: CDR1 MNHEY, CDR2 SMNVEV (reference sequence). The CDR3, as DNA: TGTGCCAGCAGTTTGGGTTCGCCTGGGGCCAACGTCCTGTCTTTC. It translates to CASSLGSPGANVLSF.

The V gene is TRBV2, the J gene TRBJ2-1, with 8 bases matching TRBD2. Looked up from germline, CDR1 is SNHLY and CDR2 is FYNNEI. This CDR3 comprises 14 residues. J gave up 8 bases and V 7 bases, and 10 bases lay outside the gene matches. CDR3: CASKGLASRYEQFF. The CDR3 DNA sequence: TGTGCCAGCAAAGGACTAGCAAGTAGATATGAGCAGTTCTTC.

The CDR3 protein is CASSSHPAAAYEQYF. DNA of the CDR3: TGTGCCAGCAGCTCCCATCCTGCGGCCGCCTACGAGCAGTACTTC. J is TRBJ2-7 and V is TRBV7-2, with no clear D. Germline V lookup: CDR1 SGHTA, CDR2 FQGNSA. V was trimmed by 4 bases and J by 2 bases, leaving 15 bases between them. This CDR3 is built from 15 residues.

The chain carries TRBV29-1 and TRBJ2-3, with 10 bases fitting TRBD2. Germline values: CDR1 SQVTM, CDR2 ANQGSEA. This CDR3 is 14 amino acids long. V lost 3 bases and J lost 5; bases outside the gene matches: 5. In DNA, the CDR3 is TGCAGCGTTGACACTAGCGGGAATCAAGATACGCAGTATTTT. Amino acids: CSVDTSGNQDTQYF.

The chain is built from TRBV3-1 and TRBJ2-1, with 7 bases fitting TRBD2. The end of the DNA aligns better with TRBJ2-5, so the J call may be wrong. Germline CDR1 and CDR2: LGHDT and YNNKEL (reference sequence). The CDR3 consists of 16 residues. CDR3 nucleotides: TGTGCCAGCAGCCAAGAGTGGAGCGTCGGGGGGGAGACCCAGTACTTC. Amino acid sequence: CASSQEWSVGGETQYF.

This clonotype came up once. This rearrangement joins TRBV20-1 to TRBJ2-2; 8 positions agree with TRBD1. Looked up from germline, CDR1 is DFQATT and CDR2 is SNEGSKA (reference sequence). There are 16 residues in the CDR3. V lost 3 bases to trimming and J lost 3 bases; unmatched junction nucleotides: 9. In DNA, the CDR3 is TGCAGTGCTAGGTCACCCGGACAGGGAGACACCGGGGAGCTGTTTTTT. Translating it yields CSARSPGQGDTGELFF.

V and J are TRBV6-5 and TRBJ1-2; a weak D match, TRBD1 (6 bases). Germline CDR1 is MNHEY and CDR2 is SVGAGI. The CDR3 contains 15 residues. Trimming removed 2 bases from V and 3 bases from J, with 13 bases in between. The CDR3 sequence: CASSYTLDSYYGYTF. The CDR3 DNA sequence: TGTGCCAGCAGTTACACCCTGGACAGCTACTATGGCTACACCTTC.

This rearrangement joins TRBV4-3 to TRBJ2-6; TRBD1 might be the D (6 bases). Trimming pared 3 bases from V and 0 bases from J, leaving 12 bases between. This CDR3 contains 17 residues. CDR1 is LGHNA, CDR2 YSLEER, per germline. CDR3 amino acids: CASSHYGQRSGANVLTF. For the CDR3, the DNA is TGCGCCAGCAGCCATTATGGACAGCGCTCTGGGGCCAACGTCCTGACTTTC.

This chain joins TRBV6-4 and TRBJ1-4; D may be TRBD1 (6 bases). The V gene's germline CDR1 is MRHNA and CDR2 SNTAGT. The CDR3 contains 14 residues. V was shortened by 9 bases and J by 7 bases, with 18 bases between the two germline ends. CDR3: CARSQKGGREKLFF. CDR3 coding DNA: TGTGCCAGGAGTCAGAAGGGGGGGCGTGAAAAACTGTTTTTT.

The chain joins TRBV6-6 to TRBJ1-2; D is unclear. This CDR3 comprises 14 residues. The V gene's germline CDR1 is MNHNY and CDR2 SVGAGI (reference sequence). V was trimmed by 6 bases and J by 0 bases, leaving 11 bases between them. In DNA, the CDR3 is TGTGCCAGCAGGACTCGGGGTTCTAACTATGGCTACACCTTC. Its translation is CASRTRGSNYGYTF.

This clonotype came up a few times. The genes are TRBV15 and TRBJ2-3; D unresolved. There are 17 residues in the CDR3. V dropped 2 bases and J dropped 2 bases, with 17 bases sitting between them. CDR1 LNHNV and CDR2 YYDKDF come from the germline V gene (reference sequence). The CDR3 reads CATSRSVRSILTDTQYF. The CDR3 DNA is TGTGCCACCAGCAGATCCGTAAGGAGCATACTCACAGATACGCAGTATTTT.

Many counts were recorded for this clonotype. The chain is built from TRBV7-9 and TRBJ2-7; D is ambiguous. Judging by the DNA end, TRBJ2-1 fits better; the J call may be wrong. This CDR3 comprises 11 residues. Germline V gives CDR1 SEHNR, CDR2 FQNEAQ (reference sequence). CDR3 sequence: CASSLADEQFF. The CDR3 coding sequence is TGTGCCAGCAGCTTAGCTGATGAGCAGTTCTTC.

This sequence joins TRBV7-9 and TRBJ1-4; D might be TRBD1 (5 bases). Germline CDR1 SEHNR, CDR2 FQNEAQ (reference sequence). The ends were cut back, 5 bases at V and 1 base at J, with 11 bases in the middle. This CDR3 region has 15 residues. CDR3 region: CASSPNQGTNEKLFF. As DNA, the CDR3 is TGTGCCAGCAGCCCCAATCAGGGAACTAATGAAAAACTGTTTTTT.

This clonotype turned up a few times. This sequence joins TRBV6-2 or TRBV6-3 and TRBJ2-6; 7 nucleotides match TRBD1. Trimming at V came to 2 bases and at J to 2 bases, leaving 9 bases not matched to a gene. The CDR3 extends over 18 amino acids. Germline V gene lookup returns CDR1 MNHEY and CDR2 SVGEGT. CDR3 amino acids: CASSYPGTESPGANVLTF. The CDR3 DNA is TGTGCCAGCAGTTACCCTGGGACAGAAAGTCCTGGGGCCAACGTCCTGACTTTC.

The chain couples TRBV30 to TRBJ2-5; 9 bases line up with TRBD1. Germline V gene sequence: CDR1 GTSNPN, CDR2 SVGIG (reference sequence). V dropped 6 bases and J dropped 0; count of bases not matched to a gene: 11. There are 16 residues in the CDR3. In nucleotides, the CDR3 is TGTGCCTGCCCGGACAGGGGAATTACCAACCAAGAGACCCAGTACTTC. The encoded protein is CACPDRGITNQETQYF.

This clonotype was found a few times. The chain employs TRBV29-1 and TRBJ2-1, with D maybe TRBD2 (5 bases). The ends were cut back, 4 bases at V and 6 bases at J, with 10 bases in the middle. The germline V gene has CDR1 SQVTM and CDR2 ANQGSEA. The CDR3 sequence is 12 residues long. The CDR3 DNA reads TGCAGCGTTGGCGGACTGGGCAATGAGCAGTTCTTC. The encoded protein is CSVGGLGNEQFF.

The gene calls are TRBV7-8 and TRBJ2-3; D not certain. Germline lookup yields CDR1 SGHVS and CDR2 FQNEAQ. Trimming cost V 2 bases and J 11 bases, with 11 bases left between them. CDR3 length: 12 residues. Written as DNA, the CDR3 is TGTGCCAGCAGCTTACAGGCCGATGAGCAGTATTTT. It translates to CASSLQADEQYF.

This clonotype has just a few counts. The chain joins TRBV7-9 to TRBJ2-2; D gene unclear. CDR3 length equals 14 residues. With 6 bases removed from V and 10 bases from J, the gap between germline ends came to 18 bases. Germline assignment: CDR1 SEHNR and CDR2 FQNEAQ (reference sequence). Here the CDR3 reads CASRPDSRNVELFF. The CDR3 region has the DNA TGTGCCAGCAGGCCCGACTCAAGGAACGTGGAGCTGTTTTTT.

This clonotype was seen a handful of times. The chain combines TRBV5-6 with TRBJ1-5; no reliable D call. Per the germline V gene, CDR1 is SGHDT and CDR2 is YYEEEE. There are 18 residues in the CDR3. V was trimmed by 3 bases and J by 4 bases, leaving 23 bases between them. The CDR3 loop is CASSSTYNRRRLNQPQHF. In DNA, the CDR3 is TGTGCCAGCAGCTCAACCTACAACCGGCGGCGCTTGAATCAGCCCCAGCATTTT.

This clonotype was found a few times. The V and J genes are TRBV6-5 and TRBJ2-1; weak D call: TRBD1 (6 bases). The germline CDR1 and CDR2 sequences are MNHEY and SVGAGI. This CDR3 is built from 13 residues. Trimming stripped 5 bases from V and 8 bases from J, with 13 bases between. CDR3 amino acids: CASSGGRTHEQFF. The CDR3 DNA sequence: TGTGCCAGCAGTGGGGGCCGGACGCATGAGCAGTTCTTC.

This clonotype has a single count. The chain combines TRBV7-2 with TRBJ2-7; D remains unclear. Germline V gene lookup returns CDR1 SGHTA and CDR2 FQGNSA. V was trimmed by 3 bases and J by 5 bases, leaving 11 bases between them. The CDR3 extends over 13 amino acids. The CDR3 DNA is TGTGCCAGCAGCTTCGGGCTAAGGAACGAGCAGTACTTC. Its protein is CASSFGLRNEQYF.

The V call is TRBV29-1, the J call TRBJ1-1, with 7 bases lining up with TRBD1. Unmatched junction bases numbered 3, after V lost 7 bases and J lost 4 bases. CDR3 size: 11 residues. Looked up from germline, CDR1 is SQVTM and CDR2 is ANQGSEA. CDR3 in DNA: TGCAGCGCAGGGGGGATCACTGAAGCTTTCTTT. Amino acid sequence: CSAGGITEAFF.

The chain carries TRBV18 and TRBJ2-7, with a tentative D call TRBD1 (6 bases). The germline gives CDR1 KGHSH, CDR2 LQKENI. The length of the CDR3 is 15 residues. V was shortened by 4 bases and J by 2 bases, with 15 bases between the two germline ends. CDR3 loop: CASSLLDSVTYEQYF. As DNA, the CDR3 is TGTGCCAGCTCACTCCTGGACAGCGTCACCTACGAGCAGTACTTC.

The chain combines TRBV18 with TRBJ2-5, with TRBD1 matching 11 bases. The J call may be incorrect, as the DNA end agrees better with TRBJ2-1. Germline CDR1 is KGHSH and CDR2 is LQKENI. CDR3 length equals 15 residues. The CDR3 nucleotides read TGTGCCAGCTCACCGGTGGGGACAGGGGGAAATGAGCAGTTCTTC. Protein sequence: CASSPVGTGGNEQFF.

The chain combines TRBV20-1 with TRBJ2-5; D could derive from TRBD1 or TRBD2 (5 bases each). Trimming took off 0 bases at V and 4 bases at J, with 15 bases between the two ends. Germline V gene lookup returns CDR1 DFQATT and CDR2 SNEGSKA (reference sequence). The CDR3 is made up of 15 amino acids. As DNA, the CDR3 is TGCAGTGCTAGAGATCCCCAGGGTGGGGGAGAGACCCAGTACTTC. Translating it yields CSARDPQGGGETQYF.

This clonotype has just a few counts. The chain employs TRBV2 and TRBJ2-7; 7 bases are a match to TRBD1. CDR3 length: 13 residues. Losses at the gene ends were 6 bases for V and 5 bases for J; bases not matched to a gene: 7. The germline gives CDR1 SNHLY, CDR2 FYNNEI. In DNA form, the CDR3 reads TGTGCCAGCAGACGGGACAGTCCCCACGAGCAGTACTTC. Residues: CASRRDSPHEQYF. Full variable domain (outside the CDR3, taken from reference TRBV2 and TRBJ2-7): EPEVTQTPSHQVTQMGQEVILRCVPISNHLYFYWYRQILGQKVEFLVSFYNNEISEKSEIFDDQFSVERPDGSNFTLKIRSTKLEDSAMYFCASRRDSPHEQYFGPGTRLTVT.

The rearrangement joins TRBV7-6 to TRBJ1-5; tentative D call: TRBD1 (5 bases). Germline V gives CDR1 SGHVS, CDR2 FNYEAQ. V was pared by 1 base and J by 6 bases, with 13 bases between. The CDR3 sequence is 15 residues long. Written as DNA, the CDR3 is TGTGCCAGCAGCTTAGGTTGGGGGAGGTTTCAGCCCCAGCATTTT. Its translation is CASSLGWGRFQPQHF.